This T cell receptor beta chain was retrieved from a study of spatial heterogeneity in lung cancer. From the 5' RACE reads, TCRdb called clonotypes with MiXCR, one entry per CDR3 protein. The repertoire holds tens of thousands of distinct CDR3 sequences, with roughly 5.2% as singletons. The germline CDR1 and CDR2 sequences are SGHNT and YYREEE (reference sequence). This CDR3 comprises 15 residues. The V and J ends lost 3 bases and 12 bases, in that order; junction bases with no gene match: 17. Time point given: sample taken at primary tumor resection. The donor population consisted of some 70 patients with untreated, early-stage non-small cell lung cancer. In this sample, this clonotype turned up many times.

The source is a female donor with early-stage non-small cell lung cancer. The sample here was PBMCs, taken at surgery. The chain has TRBV5-4 and TRBJ1-1; 7 positions match TRBD1. The CDR3 reads CASSSLRQGITKTFF. CDR3 nucleotide sequence: TGTGCCAGCAGCTCACTCCGACAGGGAATAACGAAAACTTTCTTT.